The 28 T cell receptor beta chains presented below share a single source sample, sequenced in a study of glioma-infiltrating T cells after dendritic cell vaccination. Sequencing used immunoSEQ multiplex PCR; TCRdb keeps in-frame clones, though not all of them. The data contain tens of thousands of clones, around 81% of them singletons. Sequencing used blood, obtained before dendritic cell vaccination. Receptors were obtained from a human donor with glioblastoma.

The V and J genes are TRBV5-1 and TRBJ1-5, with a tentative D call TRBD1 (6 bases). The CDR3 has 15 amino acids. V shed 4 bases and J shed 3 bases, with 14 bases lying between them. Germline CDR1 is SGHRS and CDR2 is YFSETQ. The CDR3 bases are TGCGCCAGCAGCCCGGGGGGGGCGGCCAATCAGCCCCAGCATTTT. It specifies CASSPGGAANQPQHF.

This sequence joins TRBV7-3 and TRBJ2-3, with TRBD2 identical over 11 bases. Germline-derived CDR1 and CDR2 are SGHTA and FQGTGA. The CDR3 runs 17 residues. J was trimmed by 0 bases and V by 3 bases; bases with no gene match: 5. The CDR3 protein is CASSLTGLAGSTDTQYF. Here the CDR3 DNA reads TGTGCCAGCAGCTTGACCGGACTAGCGGGTAGCACAGATACGCAGTATTTT.

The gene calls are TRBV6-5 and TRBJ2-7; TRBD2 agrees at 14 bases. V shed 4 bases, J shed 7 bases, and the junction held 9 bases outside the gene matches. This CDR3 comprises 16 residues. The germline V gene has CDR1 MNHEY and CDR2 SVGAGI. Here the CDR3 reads CASSLYGTSGGGEQYF. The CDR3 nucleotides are TGTGCCAGCAGTTTATATGGGACTAGCGGGGGAGGGGAGCAGTACTTC.

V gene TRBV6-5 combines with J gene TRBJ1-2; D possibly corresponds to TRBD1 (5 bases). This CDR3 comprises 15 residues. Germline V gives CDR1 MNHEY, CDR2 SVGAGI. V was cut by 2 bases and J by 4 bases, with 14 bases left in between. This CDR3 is CASSYAGGEGYGYTF. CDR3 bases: TGTGCCAGCAGTTACGCGGGGGGTGAGGGCTATGGCTACACCTTC.

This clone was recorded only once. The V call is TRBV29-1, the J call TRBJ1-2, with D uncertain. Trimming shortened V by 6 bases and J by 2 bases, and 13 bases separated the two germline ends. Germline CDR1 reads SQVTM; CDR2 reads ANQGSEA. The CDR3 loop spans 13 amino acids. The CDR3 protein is CSVVDGINYGYTF. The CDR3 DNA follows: TGCAGCGTAGTAGACGGGATAAACTATGGCTACACCTTC.

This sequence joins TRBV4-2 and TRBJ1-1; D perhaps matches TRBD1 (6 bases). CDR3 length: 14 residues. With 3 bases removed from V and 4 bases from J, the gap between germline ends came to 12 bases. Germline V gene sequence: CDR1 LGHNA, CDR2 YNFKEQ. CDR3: CASSQATGSTEAFF. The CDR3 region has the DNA TGTGCCAGCAGCCAGGCTACAGGGTCCACTGAAGCTTTCTTT.

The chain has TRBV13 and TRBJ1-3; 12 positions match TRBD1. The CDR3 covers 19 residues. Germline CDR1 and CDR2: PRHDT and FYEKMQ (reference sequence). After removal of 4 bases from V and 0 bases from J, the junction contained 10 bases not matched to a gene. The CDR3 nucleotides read TGTGCCAGCAGCTGGGGACAGGGGGCCCTGGAGAGCTCTGGAAACACCATATATTTT. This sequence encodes CASSWGQGALESSGNTIYF.

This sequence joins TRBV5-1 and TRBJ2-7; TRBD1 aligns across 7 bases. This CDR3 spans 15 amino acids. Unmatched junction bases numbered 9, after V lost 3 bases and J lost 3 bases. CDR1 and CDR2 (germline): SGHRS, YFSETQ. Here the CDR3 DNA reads TGCGCCAGCAGCTGGTCCCGACAGGGCTACTACGAGCAGTACTTC. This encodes CASSWSRQGYYEQYF.

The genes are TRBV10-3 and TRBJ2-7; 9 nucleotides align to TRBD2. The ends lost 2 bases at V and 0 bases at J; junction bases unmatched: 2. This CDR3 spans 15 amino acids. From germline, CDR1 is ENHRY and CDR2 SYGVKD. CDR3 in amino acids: CAISEPAGGSYEQYF. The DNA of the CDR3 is TGTGCCATCAGTGAGCCAGCGGGGGGCTCCTACGAGCAGTACTTC.

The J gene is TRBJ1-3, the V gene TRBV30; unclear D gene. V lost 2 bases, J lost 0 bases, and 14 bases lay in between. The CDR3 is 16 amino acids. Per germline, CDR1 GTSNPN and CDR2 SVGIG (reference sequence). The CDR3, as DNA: TGTGCCTGGAGTCCCCTCCAGGCGATCTCTGGAAACACCATATATTTT. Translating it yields CAWSPLQAISGNTIYF.

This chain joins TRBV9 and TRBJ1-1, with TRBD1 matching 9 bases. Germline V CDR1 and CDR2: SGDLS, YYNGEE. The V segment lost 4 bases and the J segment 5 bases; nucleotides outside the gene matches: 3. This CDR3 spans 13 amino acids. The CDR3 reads CASSNGQGTEAFF. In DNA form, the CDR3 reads TGTGCCAGCAGCAACGGACAGGGGACTGAAGCTTTCTTT.

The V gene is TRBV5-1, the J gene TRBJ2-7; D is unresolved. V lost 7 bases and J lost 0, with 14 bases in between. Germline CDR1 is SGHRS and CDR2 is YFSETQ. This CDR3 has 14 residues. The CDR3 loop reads CASFDGGSSYEQYF. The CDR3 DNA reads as TGCGCCAGCTTCGACGGCGGTAGCTCCTACGAGCAGTACTTC. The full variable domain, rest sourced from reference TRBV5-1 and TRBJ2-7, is KAGVTQTPRYLIKTRGQQVTLSCSPISGHRSVSWYQQTPGQGLQFLFEYFSETQRNKGNFPGRFSGRQFSNSRSEMNVSTLELGDSALYLCASFDGGSSYEQYFGPGTRLTVT.

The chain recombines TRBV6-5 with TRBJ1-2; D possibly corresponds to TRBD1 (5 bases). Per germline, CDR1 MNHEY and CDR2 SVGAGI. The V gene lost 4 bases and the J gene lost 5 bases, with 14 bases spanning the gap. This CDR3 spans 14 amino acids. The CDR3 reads CASSSPRTGYGYTF. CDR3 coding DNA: TGTGCCAGCAGTTCCCCCAGAACAGGATATGGCTACACCTTC.

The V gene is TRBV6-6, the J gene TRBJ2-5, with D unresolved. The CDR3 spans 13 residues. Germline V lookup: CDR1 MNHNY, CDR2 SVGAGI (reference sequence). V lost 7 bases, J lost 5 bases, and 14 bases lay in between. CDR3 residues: CASKAPQRETQYF. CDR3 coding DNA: TGTGCCAGCAAGGCCCCTCAGAGGGAGACCCAGTACTTC.

CDR3 region: CASSLGRDEQPQHF. CDR3 DNA sequence: TGTGCCAGCAGTTTAGGGAGGGATGAGCAGCCCCAGCATTTT. The chain uses TRBV27 and TRBJ1-5; D uncertain. Looked up from germline, CDR1 is MNHEY and CDR2 is SMNVEV (reference sequence). The CDR3 contains 14 residues. With 2 bases removed from V and 7 bases from J, the gap between germline ends came to 12 bases.

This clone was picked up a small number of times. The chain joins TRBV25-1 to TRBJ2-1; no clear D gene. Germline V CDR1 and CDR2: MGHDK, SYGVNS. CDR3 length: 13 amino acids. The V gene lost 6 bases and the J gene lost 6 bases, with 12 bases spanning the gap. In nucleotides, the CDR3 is TGTGCCAGCAGCGCGGAGCTACGCAATGAGCAGTTCTTC. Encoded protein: CASSAELRNEQFF.

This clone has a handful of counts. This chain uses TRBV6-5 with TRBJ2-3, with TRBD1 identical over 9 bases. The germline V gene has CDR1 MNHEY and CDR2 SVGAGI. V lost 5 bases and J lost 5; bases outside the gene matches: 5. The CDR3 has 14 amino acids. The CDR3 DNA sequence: TGTGCCAGCAGTGACAGGGGGGTGGTAGATACGCAGTATTTT. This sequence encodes CASSDRGVVDTQYF.

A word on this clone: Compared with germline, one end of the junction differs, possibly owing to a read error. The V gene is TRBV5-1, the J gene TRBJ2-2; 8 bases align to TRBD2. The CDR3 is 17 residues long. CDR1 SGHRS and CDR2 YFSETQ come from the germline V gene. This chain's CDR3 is CASSLVTGGPKTGELFF. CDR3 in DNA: TGCGCCAGCAGCTTGGTTACGGGGGGGCCGAAAACCGGGGAGCTGTTTTTT.

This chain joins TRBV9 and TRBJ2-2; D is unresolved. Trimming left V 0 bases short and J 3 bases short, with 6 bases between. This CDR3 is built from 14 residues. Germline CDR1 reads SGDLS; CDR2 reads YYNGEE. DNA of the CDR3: TGTGCCAGCAGCGTAGTGAGCGACACCGGGGAGCTGTTTTTT. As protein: CASSVVSDTGELFF.

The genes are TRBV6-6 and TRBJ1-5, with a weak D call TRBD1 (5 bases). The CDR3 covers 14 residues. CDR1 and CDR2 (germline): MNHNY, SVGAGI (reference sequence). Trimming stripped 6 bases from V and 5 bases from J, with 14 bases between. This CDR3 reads CASSLGGAHQPQHF. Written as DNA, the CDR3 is TGTGCCAGCAGCCTCGGAGGGGCCCATCAGCCCCAGCATTTT.

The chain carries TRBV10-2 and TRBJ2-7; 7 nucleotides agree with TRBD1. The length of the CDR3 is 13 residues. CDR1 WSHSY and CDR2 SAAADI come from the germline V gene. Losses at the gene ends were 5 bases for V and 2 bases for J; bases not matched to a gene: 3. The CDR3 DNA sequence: TGCGCCAGCAGTAACAGGGGCCCCTACGAGCAGTACTTC. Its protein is CASSNRGPYEQYF.

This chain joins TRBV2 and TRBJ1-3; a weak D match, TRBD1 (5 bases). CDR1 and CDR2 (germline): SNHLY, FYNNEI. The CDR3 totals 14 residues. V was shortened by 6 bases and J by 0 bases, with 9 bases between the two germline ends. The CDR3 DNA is TGTGCCAGCAGACAGACAGACTCTGGAAACACCATATATTTT. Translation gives CASRQTDSGNTIYF.

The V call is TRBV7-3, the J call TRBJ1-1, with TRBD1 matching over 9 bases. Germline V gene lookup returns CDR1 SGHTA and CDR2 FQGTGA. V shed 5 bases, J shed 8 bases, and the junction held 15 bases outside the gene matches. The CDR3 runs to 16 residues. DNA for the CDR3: TGTGCCAGCAGCCAGGAACCGGGACAGGGCATTGAGGAAGCTTTCTTT. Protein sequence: CASSQEPGQGIEEAFF. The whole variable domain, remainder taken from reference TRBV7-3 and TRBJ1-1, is GAGVSQTPSNKVTEKGKYVELRCDPISGHTALYWYRQSLGQGPEFLIYFQGTGAADDSGLPNDRFFAVRPEGSVSTLKIQRTERGDSAVYLCASSQEPGQGIEEAFFGQGTRLTVV.

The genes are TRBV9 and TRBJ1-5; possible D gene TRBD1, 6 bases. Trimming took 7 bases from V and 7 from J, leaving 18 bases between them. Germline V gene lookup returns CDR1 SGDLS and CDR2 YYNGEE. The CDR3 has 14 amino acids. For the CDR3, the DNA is TGTGCCAGCGGAGACCACAGGGAGGGACAGCCCCAGCATTTT. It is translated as CASGDHREGQPQHF.

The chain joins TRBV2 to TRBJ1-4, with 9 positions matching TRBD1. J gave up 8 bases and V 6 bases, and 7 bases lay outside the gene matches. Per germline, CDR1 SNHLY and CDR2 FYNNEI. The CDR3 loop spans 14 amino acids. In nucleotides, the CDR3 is TGTGCCAGCAGACAACAGGGGGCAGGGGAAAAACTGTTTTTT. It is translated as CASRQQGAGEKLFF.

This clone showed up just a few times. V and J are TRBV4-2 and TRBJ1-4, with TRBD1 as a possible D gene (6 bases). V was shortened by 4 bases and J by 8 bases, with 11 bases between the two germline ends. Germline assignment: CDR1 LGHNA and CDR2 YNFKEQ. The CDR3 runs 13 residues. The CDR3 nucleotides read TGTGCCAGCAGCCGACAGGTTTTAGAAAAACTGTTTTTT. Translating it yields CASSRQVLEKLFF.

CDR3 residues: CASSLNPGERGGNGYTF. The DNA for the CDR3 is TGTGCCAGCAGTCTCAACCCCGGGGAGCGGGGGGGGAATGGCTACACCTTC. The rearrangement joins TRBV7-9 to TRBJ1-2, with a tentative D call TRBD1 (5 bases). Germline CDR1 and CDR2: SEHNR and FQNEAQ (reference sequence). V was clipped by 6 bases and J by 6 bases, with 26 bases between them. The CDR3 extends over 17 amino acids.

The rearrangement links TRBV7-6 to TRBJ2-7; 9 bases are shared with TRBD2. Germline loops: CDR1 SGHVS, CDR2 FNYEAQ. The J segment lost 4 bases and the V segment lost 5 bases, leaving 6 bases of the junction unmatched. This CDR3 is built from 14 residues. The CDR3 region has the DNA TGTGCCAGCAGCCAGGCGGGGGGGAGGTACGAGCAGTACTTC. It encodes CASSQAGGRYEQYF. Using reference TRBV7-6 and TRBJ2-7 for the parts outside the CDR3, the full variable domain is GAGVSQSPRYKVTKRGQDVALRCDPISGHVSLYWYRQALGQGPEFLTYFNYEAQQDKSGLPNDRFSAERPEGSISTLTIQRTEQRDSAMYRCASSQAGGRYEQYFGPGTRLTVT.